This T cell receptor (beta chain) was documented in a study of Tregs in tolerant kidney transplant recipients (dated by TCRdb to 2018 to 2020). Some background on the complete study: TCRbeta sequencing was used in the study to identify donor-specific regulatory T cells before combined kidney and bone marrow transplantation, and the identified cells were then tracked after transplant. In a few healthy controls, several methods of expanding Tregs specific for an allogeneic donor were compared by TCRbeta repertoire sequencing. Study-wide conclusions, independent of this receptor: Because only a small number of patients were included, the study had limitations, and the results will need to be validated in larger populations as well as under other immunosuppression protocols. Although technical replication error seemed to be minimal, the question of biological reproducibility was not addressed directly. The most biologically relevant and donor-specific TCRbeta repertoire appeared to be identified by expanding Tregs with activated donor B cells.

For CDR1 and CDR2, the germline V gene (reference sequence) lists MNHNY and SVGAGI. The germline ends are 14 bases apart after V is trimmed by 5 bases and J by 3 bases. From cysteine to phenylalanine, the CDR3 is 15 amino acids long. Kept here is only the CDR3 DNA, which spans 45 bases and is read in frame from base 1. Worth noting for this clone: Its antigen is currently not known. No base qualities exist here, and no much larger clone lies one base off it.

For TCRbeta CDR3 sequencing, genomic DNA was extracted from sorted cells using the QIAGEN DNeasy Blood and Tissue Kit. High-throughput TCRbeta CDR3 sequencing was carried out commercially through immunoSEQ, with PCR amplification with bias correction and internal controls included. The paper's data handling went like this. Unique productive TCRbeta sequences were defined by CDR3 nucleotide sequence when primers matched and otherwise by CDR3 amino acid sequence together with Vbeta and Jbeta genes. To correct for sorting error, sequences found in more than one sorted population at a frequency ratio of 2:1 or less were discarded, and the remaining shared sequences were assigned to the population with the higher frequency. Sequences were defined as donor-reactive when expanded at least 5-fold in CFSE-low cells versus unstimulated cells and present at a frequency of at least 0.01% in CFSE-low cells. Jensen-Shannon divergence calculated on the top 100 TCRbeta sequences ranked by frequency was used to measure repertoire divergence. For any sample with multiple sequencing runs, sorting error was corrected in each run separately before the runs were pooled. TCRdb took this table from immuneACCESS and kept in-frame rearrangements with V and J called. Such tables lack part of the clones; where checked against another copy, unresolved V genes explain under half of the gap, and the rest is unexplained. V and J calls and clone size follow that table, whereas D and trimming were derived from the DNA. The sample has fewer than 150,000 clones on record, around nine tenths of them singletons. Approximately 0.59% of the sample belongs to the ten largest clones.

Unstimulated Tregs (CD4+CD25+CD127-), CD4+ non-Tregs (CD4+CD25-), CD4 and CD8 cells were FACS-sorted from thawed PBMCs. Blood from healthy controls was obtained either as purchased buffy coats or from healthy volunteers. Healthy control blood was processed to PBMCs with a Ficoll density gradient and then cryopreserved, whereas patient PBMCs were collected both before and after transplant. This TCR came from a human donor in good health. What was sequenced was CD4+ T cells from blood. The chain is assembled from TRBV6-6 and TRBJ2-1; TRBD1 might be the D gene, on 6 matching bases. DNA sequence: TGTGCCAGCAGTCACGACAGGAGAAGCTACAATGAGCAGTTCTTC. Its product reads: CASSHDRRSYNEQFF.